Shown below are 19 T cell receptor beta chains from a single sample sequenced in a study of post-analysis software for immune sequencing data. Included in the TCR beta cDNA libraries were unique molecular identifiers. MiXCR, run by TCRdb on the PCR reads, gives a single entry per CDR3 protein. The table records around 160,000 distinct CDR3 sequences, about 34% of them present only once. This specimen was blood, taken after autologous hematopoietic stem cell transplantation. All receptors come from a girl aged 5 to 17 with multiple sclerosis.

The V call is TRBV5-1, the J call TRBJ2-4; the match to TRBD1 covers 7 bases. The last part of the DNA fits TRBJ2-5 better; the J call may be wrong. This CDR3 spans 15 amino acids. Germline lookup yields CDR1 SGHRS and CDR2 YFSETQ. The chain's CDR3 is CASSLGTGQIKTQYF. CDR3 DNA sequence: TGCGCCAGCAGCTTGGGGACAGGCCAAATAAAGACCCAGTACTTC.

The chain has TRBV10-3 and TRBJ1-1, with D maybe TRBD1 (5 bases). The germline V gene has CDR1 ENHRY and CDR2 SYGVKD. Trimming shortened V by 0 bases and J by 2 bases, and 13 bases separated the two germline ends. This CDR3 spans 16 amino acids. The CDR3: CAISESQGAINTEAFF. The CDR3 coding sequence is TGTGCCATCAGTGAGTCGCAGGGAGCGATAAACACTGAAGCTTTCTTT.

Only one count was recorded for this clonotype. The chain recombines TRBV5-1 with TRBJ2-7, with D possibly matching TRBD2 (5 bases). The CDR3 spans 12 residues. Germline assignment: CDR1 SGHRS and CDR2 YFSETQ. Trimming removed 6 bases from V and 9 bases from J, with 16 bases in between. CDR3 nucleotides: TGCGCCAGCACTTCGGACCCGGCGGGGCAGTACTTC. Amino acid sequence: CASTSDPAGQYF.

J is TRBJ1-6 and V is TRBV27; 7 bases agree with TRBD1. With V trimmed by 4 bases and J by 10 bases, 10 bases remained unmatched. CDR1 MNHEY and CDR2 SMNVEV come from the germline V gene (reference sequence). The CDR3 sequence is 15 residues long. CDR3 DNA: TGTGCCAGCAGTTCCCGACAGGGTGCGCAGTCACCCCTCCACTTT. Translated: CASSSRQGAQSPLHF.

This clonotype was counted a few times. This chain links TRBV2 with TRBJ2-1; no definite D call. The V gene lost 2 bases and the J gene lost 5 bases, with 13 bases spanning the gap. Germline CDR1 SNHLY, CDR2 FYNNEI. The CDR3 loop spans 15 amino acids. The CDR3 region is CASSEPRTVNNEQFF. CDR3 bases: TGTGCCAGCAGTGAACCGCGGACCGTCAACAATGAGCAGTTCTTC.

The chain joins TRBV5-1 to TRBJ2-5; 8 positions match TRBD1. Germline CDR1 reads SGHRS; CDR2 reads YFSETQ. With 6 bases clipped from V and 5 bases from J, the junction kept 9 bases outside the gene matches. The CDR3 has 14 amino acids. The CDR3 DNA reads TGCGCCAGCACCTCAGGGGGCGGACACGAGACCCAGTACTTC. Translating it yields CASTSGGGHETQYF. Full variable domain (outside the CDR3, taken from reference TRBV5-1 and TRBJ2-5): KAGVTQTPRYLIKTRGQQVTLSCSPISGHRSVSWYQQTPGQGLQFLFEYFSETQRNKGNFPGRFSGRQFSNSRSEMNVSTLELGDSALYLCASTSGGGHETQYFGPGTRLLVL.

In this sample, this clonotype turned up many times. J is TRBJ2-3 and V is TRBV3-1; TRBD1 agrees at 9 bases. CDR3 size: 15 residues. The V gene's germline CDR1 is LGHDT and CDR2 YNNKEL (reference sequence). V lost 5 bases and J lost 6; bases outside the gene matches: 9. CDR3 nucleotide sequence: TGTGCCAGCAGCACCCGGACAGGGGAATTCGATACGCAGTATTTT. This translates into CASSTRTGEFDTQYF.

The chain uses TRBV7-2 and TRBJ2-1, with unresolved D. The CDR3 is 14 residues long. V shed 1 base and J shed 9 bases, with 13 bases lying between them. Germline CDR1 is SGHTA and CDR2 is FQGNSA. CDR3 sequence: CASSLVGGMVEQFF. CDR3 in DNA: TGTGCCAGCAGCTTAGTTGGCGGAATGGTTGAGCAGTTCTTC.

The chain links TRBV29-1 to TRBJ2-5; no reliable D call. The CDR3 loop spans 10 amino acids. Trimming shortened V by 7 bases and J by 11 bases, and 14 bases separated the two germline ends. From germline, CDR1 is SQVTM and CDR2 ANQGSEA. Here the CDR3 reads CSANVNEQYF. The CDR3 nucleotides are TGCAGCGCCAACGTCAATGAGCAGTACTTC. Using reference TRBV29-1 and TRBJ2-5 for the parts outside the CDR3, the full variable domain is SAVISQKPSRDICQRGTSLTIQCQVDSQVTMMFWYRQQPGQSLTLIATANQGSEATYESGFVIDKFPISRPNLTFSTLTVSNMSPEDSSIYLCSANVNEQYFGPGTRLLVL.

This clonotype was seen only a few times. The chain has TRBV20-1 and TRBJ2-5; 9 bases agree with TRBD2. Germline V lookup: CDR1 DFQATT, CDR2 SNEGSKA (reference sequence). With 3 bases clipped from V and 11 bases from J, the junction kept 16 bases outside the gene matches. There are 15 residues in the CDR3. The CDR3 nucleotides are TGCAGTGCTAGTATGGCTAGCGGGACGTCTAGGGAGCAGTACTTC. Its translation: CSASMASGTSREQYF.

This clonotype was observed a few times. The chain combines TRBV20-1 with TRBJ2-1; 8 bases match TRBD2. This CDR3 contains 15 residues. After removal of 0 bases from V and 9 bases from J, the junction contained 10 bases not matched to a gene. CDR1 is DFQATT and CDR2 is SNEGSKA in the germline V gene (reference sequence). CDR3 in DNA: TGCAGTGCTAGAGATGGAAGCGGGAGTCTCCGTGAGCAGTTCTTC. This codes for CSARDGSGSLREQFF.

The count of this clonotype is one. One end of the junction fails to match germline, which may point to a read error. CDR3 in amino acids: CASSVRDKSYGQYF. The CDR3 DNA reads TGTGCCAGCAGCGTCCGGGACAAATCCTACGGGCAGTACTTC. The chain is built from TRBV9 and TRBJ2-7, with TRBD1 as a possible D gene (6 bases). The CDR3 totals 14 residues. Germline CDR1 and CDR2: SGDLS and YYNGEE.

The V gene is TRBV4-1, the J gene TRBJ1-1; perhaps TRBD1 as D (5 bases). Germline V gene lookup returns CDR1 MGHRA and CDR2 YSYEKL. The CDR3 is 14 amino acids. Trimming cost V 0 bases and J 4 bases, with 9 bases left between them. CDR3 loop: CASSQDEGTTEAFF. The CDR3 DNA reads TGCGCCAGCAGCCAAGATGAGGGGACCACTGAAGCTTTCTTT.

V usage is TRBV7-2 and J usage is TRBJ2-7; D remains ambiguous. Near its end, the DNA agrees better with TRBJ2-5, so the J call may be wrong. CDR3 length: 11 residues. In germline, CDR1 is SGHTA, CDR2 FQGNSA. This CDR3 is CASSPLETQYF. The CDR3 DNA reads TGTGCCAGCAGCCCCCTTGAGACCCAGTACTTC.

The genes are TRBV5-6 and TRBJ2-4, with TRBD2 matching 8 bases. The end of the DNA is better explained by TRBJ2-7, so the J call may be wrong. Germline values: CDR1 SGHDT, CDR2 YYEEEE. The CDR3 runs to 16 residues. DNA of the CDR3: TGTGCCAGCAGCTCCCCCCTGACGGGAGGGTCCGACGAGCAGTACTTC. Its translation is CASSSPLTGGSDEQYF.

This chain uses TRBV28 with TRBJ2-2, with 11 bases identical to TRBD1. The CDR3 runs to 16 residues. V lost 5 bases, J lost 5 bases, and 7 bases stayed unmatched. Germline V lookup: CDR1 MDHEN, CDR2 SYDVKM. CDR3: CASSLGQGASTGELFF. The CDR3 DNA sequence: TGTGCCAGCAGTCTAGGACAGGGGGCTTCAACCGGGGAGCTGTTTTTT. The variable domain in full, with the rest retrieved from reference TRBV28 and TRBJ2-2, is DVKVTQSSRYLVKRTGEKVFLECVQDMDHENMFWYRQDPGLGLRLIYFSYDVKMKEKGDIPEGYSVSREKKERFSLILESASTNQTSMYLCASSLGQGASTGELFFGEGSRLTVL.

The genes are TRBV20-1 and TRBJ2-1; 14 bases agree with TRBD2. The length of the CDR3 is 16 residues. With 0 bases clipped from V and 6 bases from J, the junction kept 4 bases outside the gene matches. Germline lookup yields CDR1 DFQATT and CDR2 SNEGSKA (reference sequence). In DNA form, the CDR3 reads TGCAGTGCTAGAGATCCGGGGACTAGCGGGAGCAATGAGCAGTTCTTC. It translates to CSARDPGTSGSNEQFF.

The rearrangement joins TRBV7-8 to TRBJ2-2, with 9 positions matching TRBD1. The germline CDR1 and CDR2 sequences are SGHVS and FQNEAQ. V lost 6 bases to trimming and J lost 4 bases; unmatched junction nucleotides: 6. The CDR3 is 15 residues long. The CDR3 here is CASSWDRVTTGELFF. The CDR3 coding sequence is TGTGCCAGCAGTTGGGACAGGGTGACCACCGGGGAGCTGTTTTTT.

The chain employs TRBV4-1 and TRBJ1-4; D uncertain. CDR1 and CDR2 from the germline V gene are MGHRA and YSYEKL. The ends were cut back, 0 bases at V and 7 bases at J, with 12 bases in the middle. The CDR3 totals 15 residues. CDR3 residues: CASSQDPGVSEKLFF. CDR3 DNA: TGCGCCAGCAGCCAAGATCCCGGTGTAAGTGAAAAACTGTTTTTT.